This T cell receptor (beta chain) was sequenced in a study of blood T cell repertoires in COVID-19. This clone came up once. Trimming cost V 2 bases and J 4 bases; bases outside gene matches: 5. The germline CDR1 and CDR2 sequences are SGHNT and YYREEE (reference sequence). This CDR3 spans 14 amino acids. Sequencing used immunoSEQ multiplex PCR; TCRdb keeps in-frame clones, though not all of them. The sample gives about 140,000 clones, 75% to 85% of which show up once; approximately 3.6% is in the top ten. The sequence was collected from a man in his sixties or seventies who had recovered from COVID-19. Sequencing was performed on peripheral blood. The chain joins TRBV5-4 to TRBJ1-2, with 7 bases matching TRBD1. The CDR3 nucleotides read TGTGCCAGCAGCTTTGGATCAGGGGGCTATGGCTACACCTTC. Protein sequence: CASSFGSGGYGYTF.